This T cell receptor beta chain was identified during a study of regulatory and conventional T cells in RAG deficiency. Assay: immunoSEQ multiplex PCR; the TCRdb copy retains only in-frame clones and omits some. The data hold under 15,000 clones, with approximately 93% observed a single time. Regulatory T cells were sorted from blood as CD4+ CD25-high CD127-low cells. In the case of this clone: Its antigen is undetermined.

The germline gives CDR1 SQVTM, CDR2 ANQGSEA. The V and J ends lost 4 bases and 5 bases respectively, with 14 bases between them. This CDR3 is 13 amino acids long. Study-level findings and limits: Treg unique TCR beta sequences were around 100-fold fewer in Omenn syndrome and CID/AS patients than controls. Shannon entropy was markedly lower and Simpson indices higher in RAG-deficient patients than control T-cell subsets.

This same sample was also part of a study on regulatory T cells. That paper states: The primer mix had 52 TRBV and 13 TRBJ primers.

The rearrangement joins TRBV29-1 to TRBJ2-5, with D tentatively TRBD2 (5 bases). The sequence was obtained from a human donor in good health. Sequencing input: CD127- CD25+ CD4+ Tregs sorted from blood. CDR3 protein: CSVGEGRRETQYF. Written as DNA, the CDR3 is TGCAGCGTTGGGGAAGGGCGGAGGGAGACCCAGTACTTC.